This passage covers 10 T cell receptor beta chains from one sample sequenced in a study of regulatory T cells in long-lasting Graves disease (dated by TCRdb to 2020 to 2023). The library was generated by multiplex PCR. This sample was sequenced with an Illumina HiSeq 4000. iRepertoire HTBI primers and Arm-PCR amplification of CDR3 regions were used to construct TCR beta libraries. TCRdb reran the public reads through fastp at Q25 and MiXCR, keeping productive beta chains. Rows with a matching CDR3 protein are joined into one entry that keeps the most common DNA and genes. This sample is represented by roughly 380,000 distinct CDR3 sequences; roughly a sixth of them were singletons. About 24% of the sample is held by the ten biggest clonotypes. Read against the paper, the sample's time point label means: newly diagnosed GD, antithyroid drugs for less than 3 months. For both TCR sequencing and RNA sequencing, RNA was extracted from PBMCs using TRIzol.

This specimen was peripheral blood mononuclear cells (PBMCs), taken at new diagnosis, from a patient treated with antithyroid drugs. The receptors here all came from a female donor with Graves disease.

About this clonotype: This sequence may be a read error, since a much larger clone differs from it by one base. CDR3 protein: CASGSNRDYYQFF. The CDR3 DNA is TGTGCCAGCGGCTCGAACCGGGACTACTATCAGTTCTTC. The chain links TRBV7-2 to TRBJ2-1; the match to TRBD2 covers 7 bases. The CDR3 extends over 13 amino acids. With 8 bases clipped from V and 13 bases from J, the junction kept 14 bases outside the gene matches. The germline V gene has CDR1 SGHTA and CDR2 FQGNSA.

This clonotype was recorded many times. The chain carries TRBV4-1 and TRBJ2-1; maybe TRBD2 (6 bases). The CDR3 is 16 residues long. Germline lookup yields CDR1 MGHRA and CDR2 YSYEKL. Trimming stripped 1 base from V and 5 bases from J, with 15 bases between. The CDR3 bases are TGCGCCAGCAGCCAAGCCTCGGAGGGCCTCAACAATGAGCAGTTCTTC. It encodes CASSQASEGLNNEQFF.

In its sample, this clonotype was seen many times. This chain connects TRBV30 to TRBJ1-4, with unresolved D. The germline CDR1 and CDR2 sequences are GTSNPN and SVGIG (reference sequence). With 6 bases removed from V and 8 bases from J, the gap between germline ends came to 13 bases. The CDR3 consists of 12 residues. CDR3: CACQRGLEKLFF. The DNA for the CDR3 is TGTGCCTGCCAGAGAGGTTTGGAAAAACTGTTTTTT.

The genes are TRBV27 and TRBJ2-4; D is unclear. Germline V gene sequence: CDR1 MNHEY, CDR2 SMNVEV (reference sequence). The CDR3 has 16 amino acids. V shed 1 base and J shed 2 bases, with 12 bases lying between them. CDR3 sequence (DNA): TGTGCCAGCAGTTTATTTGCAGGTTACTCCAAAAACATTCAGTACTTC. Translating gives CASSLFAGYSKNIQYF.

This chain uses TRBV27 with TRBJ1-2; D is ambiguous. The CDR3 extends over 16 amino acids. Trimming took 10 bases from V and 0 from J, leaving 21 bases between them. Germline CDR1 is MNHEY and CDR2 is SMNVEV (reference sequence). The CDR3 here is CATSATPGKANYGYTF. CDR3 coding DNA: TGTGCCACCTCAGCAACCCCAGGCAAAGCTAACTATGGCTACACCTTC.

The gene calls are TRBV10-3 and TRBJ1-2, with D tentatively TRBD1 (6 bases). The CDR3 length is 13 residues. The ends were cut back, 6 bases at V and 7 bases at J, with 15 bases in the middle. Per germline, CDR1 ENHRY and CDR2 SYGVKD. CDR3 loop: CAIREAGDGGYTF. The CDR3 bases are TGTGCCATCAGGGAGGCAGGGGACGGTGGCTACACCTTC.

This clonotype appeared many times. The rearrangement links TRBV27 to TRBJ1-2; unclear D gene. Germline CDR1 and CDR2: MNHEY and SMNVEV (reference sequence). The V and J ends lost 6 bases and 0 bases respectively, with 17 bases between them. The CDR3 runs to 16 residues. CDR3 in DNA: TGTGCCAGCAGCCCACGGGGTAGTACTACTAACTATGGCTACACCTTC. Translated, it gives CASSPRGSTTNYGYTF.

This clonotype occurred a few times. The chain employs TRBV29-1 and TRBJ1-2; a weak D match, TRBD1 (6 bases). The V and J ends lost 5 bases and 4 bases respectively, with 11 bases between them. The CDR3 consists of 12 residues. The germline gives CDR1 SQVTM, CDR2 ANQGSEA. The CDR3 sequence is CSVWGGLYGYTF. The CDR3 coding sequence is TGCAGCGTTTGGGGGGGCCTCTATGGCTACACCTTC. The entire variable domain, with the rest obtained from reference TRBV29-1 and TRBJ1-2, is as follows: SAVISQKPSRDICQRGTSLTIQCQVDSQVTMMFWYRQQPGQSLTLIATANQGSEATYESGFVIDKFPISRPNLTFSTLTVSNMSPEDSSIYLCSVWGGLYGYTFGSGTRLTVV.

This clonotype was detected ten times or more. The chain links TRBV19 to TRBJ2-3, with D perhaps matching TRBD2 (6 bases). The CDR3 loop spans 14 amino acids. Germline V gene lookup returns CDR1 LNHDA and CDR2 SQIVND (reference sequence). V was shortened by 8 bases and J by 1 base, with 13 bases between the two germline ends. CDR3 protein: CASSPAGRTDTQYF. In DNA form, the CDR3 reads TGTGCCAGTTCCCCCGCGGGGCGCACAGATACGCAGTATTTT.

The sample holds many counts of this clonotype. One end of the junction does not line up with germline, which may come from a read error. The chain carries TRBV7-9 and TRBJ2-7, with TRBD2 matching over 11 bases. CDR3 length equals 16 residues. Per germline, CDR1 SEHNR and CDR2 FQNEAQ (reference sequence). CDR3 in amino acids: CASRVGLAATFYEQYF. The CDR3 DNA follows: TGCGCCAGCAGGGTGGGACTAGCGGCTACTTTCTACGAGCAGTACTTC.